This note documents a single T cell receptor beta chain sequence. No antigen is known for it. The sample belongs to a study of CD4+ T cells in melanoma. V dropped 0 bases and J dropped 9 bases, with 9 bases sitting between them. Germline-derived CDR1 and CDR2 are MNHNY and SVGAGI (reference sequence). The CDR3 has 13 amino acids. The table came from immunoSEQ multiplex PCR; TCRdb's copy has only in-frame clones and leaves some out. The sample shows approximately 110,000 clones, about 90% of them seen only once. Broader study findings: Reportedly, melanoma neoantigen-specific CD4+ T cells showed varied differentiation states. A reported correlation linked neoantigen-specific CD4+ T cells to CD8+, macrophage and B cell function.

This receptor was identified in a human donor with melanoma. The sequenced sample was peripheral blood. J is TRBJ2-1 and V is TRBV6-6, with D perhaps matching TRBD2 (5 bases). CDR3 region: CASSYSRESEQFF. CDR3 nucleotides: TGTGCCAGCAGTTACTCAAGGGAGAGTGAGCAGTTCTTC.